Reported below is one T cell receptor beta chain. This CDR3 is built from 16 residues. Deletions cut 7 bases from V and 6 bases from J, with 23 bases between. Germline values: CDR1 MDHEN, CDR2 SYDVKM. These data come from a study of blood T cell repertoires in COVID-19. The repertoire was sequenced with immunoSEQ multiplex PCR; TCRdb's copy has only in-frame clones and lacks some. The sample yields roughly 190,000 clones, around four fifths seen once. This clonotype was obtained from a human donor in a cohort sampled during active COVID-19. Sequencing was performed on peripheral blood. This chain joins TRBV28 and TRBJ2-3, with D possibly being TRBD1 (5 bases). The CDR3: CASNTPGQGFADTQYF. DNA of the CDR3: TGTGCCAGCAATACCCCCGGCCAGGGTTTTGCGGATACGCAGTATTTT. Full variable domain (rest looked up from reference TRBV28 and TRBJ2-3): DVKVTQSSRYLVKRTGEKVFLECVQDMDHENMFWYRQDPGLGLRLIYFSYDVKMKEKGDIPEGYSVSREKKERFSLILESASTNQTSMYLCASNTPGQGFADTQYFGPGTRLTVL.